This T cell receptor delta chain is drawn from a study of gamma-delta chains in newborns, infants, children. Study details: Microbial exposure reportedly drives polyclonal innate γδ T cell expansion after birth.

CDR1 is GEAIGNYY and CDR2 is EKD in the germline V gene. The CDR3 has 19 amino acids. The germline V and J ends were trimmed by 0 bases and 3 bases, with 17 bases remaining between them. TCRdb reanalysed the reads via CATT. This table holds roughly 5,800 delta-chain clones, 15% to 20% found once. The sample was blood. The V gene is TRDV2, the J gene TRDJ3; tentatively, D is TRDD3 (6 bases). The clonotype comes from a child who was a newborn, infant or young child, either healthy, febrile or measles-vaccinated (not recorded which). CDR3 in DNA: TGTGCCTGTGACACCGTGTCGGGGGAAGGGAACTGGGACACCCGACAGATGTTTTTC. The encoded protein is CACDTVSGEGNWDTRQMFF.